Listed below are T cell receptor beta chains from one sample, sequenced in a study of blood T cell repertoires in COVID-19. Generated by immunoSEQ multiplex PCR, the TCRdb table keeps only in-frame clones and is missing some. This table holds some 56,000 clones, around 70% found once. The specimen was peripheral blood. Source of these receptors: a woman between 50 and 59 years old with active or convalescent COVID-19. CDR3s include the opening cysteine and the closing phenylalanine or tryptophan. A D gene is named only where the DNA matches it firmly. The size entry is marked missing in some rows and otherwise reads once, few, many or a size class.

d_call: -; v_call: TRBV24-1; j_call: TRBJ2-3; clone_size: -; cdr3_length: 14; cdr3_nt: TGTGCCACCAGTGGTTCGGGAGACACAGATACGCAGTATTTT; cdr3_aa: CATSGSGDTDTQYF
d_call: -; v_call: TRBV7-9; j_call: TRBJ2-3; clone_size: -; cdr3_length: 15; cdr3_nt: TGTGCCAGCAGCTTCCATAGCGGAACCACAGATACGCAGTATTTT; cdr3_aa: CASSFHSGTTDTQYF
d_call: TRBD1; v_call: TRBV28; j_call: TRBJ1-4; clone_size: once; cdr3_length: 16; cdr3_nt: TGTGCCAGCAGTTTGCTCACAGGGGACAGTGGGGAAAAACTGTTTTTT; cdr3_aa: CASSLLTGDSGEKLFF
d_call: TRBD2; v_call: TRBV5-8; j_call: TRBJ2-5; clone_size: -; cdr3_length: 17; cdr3_nt: TGTGCCAGCAGCTTCGGGACTAGCGGGGGGGGGCAAGAGACCCAGTACTTC; cdr3_aa: CASSFGTSGGGQETQYF
d_call: -; v_call: TRBV5-6; j_call: TRBJ1-3; clone_size: once; cdr3_length: 16; cdr3_nt: TGTGCCAGCAGCTTGTCGGCAGGTACCTCTGGAAACACCATATATTTT; cdr3_aa: CASSLSAGTSGNTIYF
d_call: TRBD1; v_call: TRBV27; j_call: TRBJ1-4; clone_size: -; cdr3_length: 15; cdr3_nt: TGTGCCAGCAGTTTATATGGGACAGGGAATGAAAAACTGTTTTTT; cdr3_aa: CASSLYGTGNEKLFF
d_call: -; v_call: TRBV25-1; j_call: TRBJ1-2; clone_size: -; cdr3_length: 14; cdr3_nt: TGTGCCAGCAGTGGGGGCTCTTCTTTGTACGGCTACACCTTC; cdr3_aa: CASSGGSSLYGYTF
d_call: -; v_call: TRBV12-3/TRBV12-4; j_call: TRBJ1-2; clone_size: -; cdr3_length: 13; cdr3_nt: TGTGCCAGCAGTTCTAGCCCAGACTATGGCTACACCTTC; cdr3_aa: CASSSSPDYGYTF
d_call: TRBD2; v_call: TRBV29-1; j_call: TRBJ2-1; clone_size: few; cdr3_length: 14; cdr3_nt: TGCAGCGTTGGGAGCGGGAGGGCCGTAGATGAGCAGTTCTTC; cdr3_aa: CSVGSGRAVDEQFF
d_call: TRBD1; v_call: TRBV7-2; j_call: TRBJ1-1; clone_size: -; cdr3_length: 16; cdr3_nt: TGTGCCAGCAGGAACCGGGACAGGGGCCGTGAGACTGAAGCTTTCTTT; cdr3_aa: CASRNRDRGRETEAFF
d_call: -; v_call: TRBV5-1; j_call: TRBJ1-1; clone_size: -; cdr3_length: 14; cdr3_nt: TGCGCCAGCAGGGCCAGGGGCATGAACACTGAAGCTTTCTTT; cdr3_aa: CASRARGMNTEAFF
d_call: TRBD1; v_call: TRBV6-1; j_call: TRBJ1-4; clone_size: -; cdr3_length: 14; cdr3_nt: TGTGCCAGCAGGATCGGACAGGATAATGAAAAACTGTTTTTT; cdr3_aa: CASRIGQDNEKLFF
d_call: TRBD2; v_call: TRBV6-4; j_call: TRBJ2-3; clone_size: -; cdr3_length: 17; cdr3_nt: TGTGCCAGCAGTGCCAAGACTAGCCCCACTTCTTCGGATACGCAGTATTTT; cdr3_aa: CASSAKTSPTSSDTQYF
d_call: -; v_call: TRBV18; j_call: TRBJ1-1; clone_size: -; cdr3_length: 12; cdr3_nt: TGTGCCAGCTCCCCCTTACAGGGAGAAGCTTTCTTT; cdr3_aa: CASSPLQGEAFF
d_call: TRBD1; v_call: TRBV28; j_call: TRBJ1-6; clone_size: -; cdr3_length: 14; cdr3_nt: TGTGCCAGCAGTTCGACAGGGGATAATTCACCCCTCCACTTT; cdr3_aa: CASSSTGDNSPLHF
d_call: TRBD1; v_call: TRBV2; j_call: TRBJ1-2; clone_size: -; cdr3_length: 14; cdr3_nt: TGTGCCAGCAGTGGAGGACAGGGGGTGGGTGGCTACACCTTC; cdr3_aa: CASSGGQGVGGYTF
d_call: TRBD2; v_call: TRBV3-1/TRBV3-2; j_call: TRBJ2-6; clone_size: -; cdr3_length: 17; cdr3_nt: TGTGCCAGCAGCCTGATAGCGGGGGACTCTGGGGCCAACGTCCTGACTTTC; cdr3_aa: CASSLIAGDSGANVLTF
d_call: -; v_call: TRBV3-1/TRBV3-2; j_call: TRBJ1-3; clone_size: -; cdr3_length: 17; cdr3_nt: TGTGCCAGCAGCCAAGATCTCCCGATCACATGGGGAAACACCATATATTTT; cdr3_aa: CASSQDLPITWGNTIYF
d_call: -; v_call: TRBV9; j_call: TRBJ1-1; clone_size: few; cdr3_length: 13; cdr3_nt: TGTGCCAGCAGCGTAGGACGGGACACTGAAGCTTTCTTT; cdr3_aa: CASSVGRDTEAFF
d_call: -; v_call: TRBV18; j_call: TRBJ1-4; clone_size: -; cdr3_length: 13; cdr3_nt: TGTGCCAGCTCACCCCCTCCGGGTGAAAAACTGTTTTTT; cdr3_aa: CASSPPPGEKLFF
d_call: -; v_call: TRBV10-1; j_call: TRBJ2-1; clone_size: -; cdr3_length: 13; cdr3_nt: TGCGCCAGCGGGGGGGCGGTCGCGAATGAGCAGTTCTTC; cdr3_aa: CASGGAVANEQFF
d_call: -; v_call: TRBV5-1; j_call: TRBJ1-6; clone_size: -; cdr3_length: 17; cdr3_nt: TGCGCCAGCAGCCATGACAGGCGAAGCTCCTATAATTCACCCCTCCACTTT; cdr3_aa: CASSHDRRSSYNSPLHF
d_call: TRBD1; v_call: TRBV4-1; j_call: TRBJ2-3; clone_size: -; cdr3_length: 16; cdr3_nt: TGCGCCAGCAGCCTCGGAGTACAGGGGGCGACAGATACGCAGTATTTT; cdr3_aa: CASSLGVQGATDTQYF
d_call: -; v_call: TRBV29-1; j_call: TRBJ2-3; clone_size: -; cdr3_length: 14; cdr3_nt: TGCAGCGTTGAAGATCAGGGACTGGCAGATACGCAGTATTTT; cdr3_aa: CSVEDQGLADTQYF
d_call: -; v_call: TRBV6-1; j_call: TRBJ2-1; clone_size: few; cdr3_length: 14; cdr3_nt: TGTGCCAGCAGTGAATTTGTCAGGGAGGATGAGCAGTTCTTC; cdr3_aa: CASSEFVREDEQFF
d_call: TRBD2; v_call: TRBV2; j_call: TRBJ2-2; clone_size: -; cdr3_length: 16; cdr3_nt: TGTGCCAGCAGCCCCACCTCGACTAGCCCCGGCGGGGAGCTGTTTTTT; cdr3_aa: CASSPTSTSPGGELFF
d_call: -; v_call: TRBV21-1; j_call: TRBJ2-1; clone_size: medium-sized; cdr3_length: 17; cdr3_nt: TGTGCCAGCAGCAAAGCCACGGGACTAGCGAGGGGGAATGAGCAGTTCTTC; cdr3_aa: CASSKATGLARGNEQFF
d_call: -; v_call: TRBV25-1; j_call: TRBJ2-3; clone_size: -; cdr3_length: 18; cdr3_nt: TGTGCCAGCAGTGAATCGATAGGGGGGGCCGGGGGCACAGATACGCAGTATTTT; cdr3_aa: CASSESIGGAGGTDTQYF
d_call: TRBD2; v_call: TRBV7-8; j_call: TRBJ2-7; clone_size: once; cdr3_length: 15; cdr3_nt: TGTGCCAGCAGCTTACGGGGGGACCTTAGGAGCGAGCAGTACTTC; cdr3_aa: CASSLRGDLRSEQYF
d_call: TRBD1; v_call: TRBV30; j_call: TRBJ2-7; clone_size: -; cdr3_length: 14; cdr3_nt: TGTGCCTGGAGGAGGGACAGGTGGTCATGGGAGCAGTACTTC; cdr3_aa: CAWRRDRWSWEQYF
d_call: -; v_call: TRBV3-1/TRBV3-2; j_call: TRBJ1-1; clone_size: -; cdr3_length: 14; cdr3_nt: TGTGCCAGCAGCCAAGGAAGCGGGGGCACTGAAGCTTTCTTT; cdr3_aa: CASSQGSGGTEAFF
d_call: -; v_call: TRBV29-1; j_call: TRBJ1-1; clone_size: -; cdr3_length: 13; cdr3_nt: TGCAGCGTTGAGGGGCAGGGAAGGACTGAAGCTTTCTTT; cdr3_aa: CSVEGQGRTEAFF
d_call: -; v_call: TRBV2; j_call: TRBJ2-7; clone_size: -; cdr3_length: 14; cdr3_nt: TGTGCCAGCAGTGATCGACAGCTAACCTACGAGCAGTACTTC; cdr3_aa: CASSDRQLTYEQYF
d_call: TRBD2; v_call: TRBV7-8; j_call: TRBJ2-1; clone_size: -; cdr3_length: 15; cdr3_nt: TGTGCCAGCAGCTTAGGACTAGCGGGGTACAATGAGCAGTTCTTC; cdr3_aa: CASSLGLAGYNEQFF
d_call: -; v_call: TRBV19; j_call: TRBJ2-3; clone_size: -; cdr3_length: 15; cdr3_nt: TGTGCCAGTAAGAGTCGTCTCCGAAGCACAGATACGCAGTATTTT; cdr3_aa: CASKSRLRSTDTQYF
d_call: TRBD2; v_call: TRBV28; j_call: TRBJ2-1; clone_size: -; cdr3_length: 16; cdr3_nt: TGTGCCAGCAGTCCAGCCGGGACTAGCGGTTACAATGAGCAGTTCTTC; cdr3_aa: CASSPAGTSGYNEQFF
d_call: -; v_call: TRBV15; j_call: TRBJ2-1; clone_size: -; cdr3_length: 9; cdr3_nt: TGTGCCACCAAAACTAGCAAGTTCTTC; cdr3_aa: CATKTSKFF
d_call: -; v_call: TRBV9; j_call: TRBJ2-1; clone_size: -; cdr3_length: 15; cdr3_nt: TGTGCCAGCAGCGTAGGCGGGACCTCCTACAATGAGCAGTTCTTC; cdr3_aa: CASSVGGTSYNEQFF
d_call: TRBD1; v_call: TRBV4-1; j_call: TRBJ2-3; clone_size: -; cdr3_length: 16; cdr3_nt: TGCGCCAGCAGCCAAGAGGGGGACAGGGGTCCAGATACGCAGTATTTT; cdr3_aa: CASSQEGDRGPDTQYF
d_call: -; v_call: TRBV7-6; j_call: TRBJ1-1; clone_size: few; cdr3_length: 13; cdr3_nt: TGTGCCAGCACCCCGGGGTCGGGGACTGAAGCTTTCTTT; cdr3_aa: CASTPGSGTEAFF